A single sample is the source of the 2 T cell receptor beta chains below, sequenced in a study of T cell clonality in common variable immunodeficiency. Only in-frame clones appear in the TCRdb table, and some are missing; sequencing was by immunoSEQ multiplex PCR. This sample has about 42,000 clones, each found more than once. The sequencing sample was made of peripheral blood mononuclear cells. These receptors originate from a person aged 18 to 75 in good health.

This clone was counted at least ten times. The read comes to an end 3 residues before the CDR3 does, leaving the germline J gene to fill in the end. This chain connects TRBV6-1 to TRBJ1-2; TRBD1 aligns across 7 bases. The CDR3 has 14 residues. Germline V gives CDR1 MNHNS, CDR2 SASEGT. This CDR3 is CASSEGGRGPGYTF. CDR3 DNA (partial): TGTGCCAGCAGTGAAGGCGGGAGGGGGCCCGGC.

This clone was seen ten or more times. The CDR3 end lies 3 residues beyond the end of the read and is filled in from the germline J gene. The chain is built from TRBV20-1 and TRBJ2-1; 8 nucleotides line up with TRBD2. Unmatched junction bases numbered 7, after V lost 6 bases and J lost 0 bases. From germline, CDR1 is DFQATT and CDR2 SNEGSKA (reference sequence). This CDR3 has 15 amino acids. Incomplete CDR3 DNA: TGCAGTGCGCCGAAACTAGCGGTCTCCTACAATGAG. Encoded protein: CSAPKLAVSYNE. The CDR3 as a whole reads CSAPKLAVSYNEQFF.